The rows below give T cell receptor beta chains drawn from one sample of a study of OX40 agonist ivuxolimab in advanced cancers. Assay: immunoSEQ multiplex PCR; the TCRdb copy retains only in-frame clones and omits some. The table shows some 45,000 clones, with around 92% occurring only once. Here the sequenced sample was CD4+ or CD8+ T cells sorted from blood, taken in a trial of the OX40 agonist ivuxolimab. The receptors here all came from an adult with an advanced solid tumor such as melanoma, head and neck, liver or kidney cancer. Both conserved end residues are part of each CDR3. A D gene is named only where the DNA matches it firmly. For some rows the clone size is stated as once, few or many, or as a class when expanded; others skip it.

TRBJ2-2	TRBV9	once	15	NA	TGTGCCAGCAGCGACGGGACTCCGAGGACCGGGGAGCTGTTTTTT	CASSDGTPRTGELFF
TRBJ1-5	TRBV7-8	NA	15	NA	TGTGCCAGCAGCTTAGGCGGAGAAGGCAATCAGCCCCAGCATTTT	CASSLGGEGNQPQHF
TRBJ2-3	TRBV11-2	NA	19	TRBD2	TGTGCCAGCAGTCACCCCCGACTAGCGGGGGGGGGAGCGGCAGATACGCAGTATTTT	CASSHPRLAGGGAADTQYF
TRBJ2-1	TRBV30	NA	15	NA	TGTGCCTGGAGTTTCCAACCACAAGGTCACAATGAGCAGTTCTTC	CAWSFQPQGHNEQFF
TRBJ2-7	TRBV27	NA	14	TRBD2	TGTGCCAGCAGGACAAGCGGGAGCCCCTACGAGCAGTACTTC	CASRTSGSPYEQYF
TRBJ1-5	TRBV2	NA	15	TRBD1	TGTGCCAGCAGGGGGACAGAAATAAGCAATCAGCCCCAGCATTTT	CASRGTEISNQPQHF
TRBJ2-7	TRBV27	NA	16	NA	TGTGCCAGCAGTCCCTCTTCGGGGACTCGCTCCTACGAGCAGTACTTC	CASSPSSGTRSYEQYF
TRBJ2-3	TRBV5-6	NA	16	NA	TGTGCCAGCAGCTCCGTCCACCGGGACCACACAGATACGCAGTATTTT	CASSSVHRDHTDTQYF
TRBJ2-7	TRBV7-9	NA	17	TRBD2	TGTGCCAGCAGCTCGCCTCTAGCGGGGGGGCTTCCCTACGAGCAGTACTTC	CASSSPLAGGLPYEQYF
TRBJ2-3	TRBV7-9	once	14	NA	TGTGCCAGCAGGGCGCCAACTAGCACAGATACGCAGTATTTT	CASRAPTSTDTQYF
TRBJ2-2	TRBV14	NA	16	NA	TGTGCCAGCAGCCCTCATCGAGGGGGGGCAAGCGGGGAGCTGTTTTTT	CASSPHRGGASGELFF
TRBJ1-2	TRBV7-2	once	12	NA	TGTGCCAGCAGCTTAGCTCTGGATAGCTACACCTTC	CASSLALDSYTF
TRBJ2-1	TRBV27	NA	13	NA	TGTGCCAGCAGTTTATCTTTTAGAGGTACCGAGTTCTTC	CASSLSFRGTEFF
TRBJ2-1	TRBV7-9	NA	14	NA	TGTGCCAGCAGCATCCCCGGGACAAACAATGAGCAGTTCTTC	CASSIPGTNNEQFF
TRBJ2-7	TRBV9	NA	13	NA	TGTGCCAGCAGCGAACTGGACAACTACGAGCAGTACTTC	CASSELDNYEQYF
TRBJ2-2	TRBV6-1	NA	13	NA	TGTGCCGCCGAGGGGGACCTCACCGGGGAGCTGTTTTTT	CAAEGDLTGELFF
TRBJ1-2	TRBV9	NA	15	NA	TGTGCCAGCAGCGTAGAGGGGGACCCCAACTATGGCTACACCTTC	CASSVEGDPNYGYTF
TRBJ2-1	TRBV7-9	NA	12	NA	TGTGCCAGCAGCTTAGGGGGAGTCTGGTGGTTCTTC	CASSLGGVWWFF
TRBJ2-1	TRBV4-1	NA	17	TRBD2	TGCGCCAGCAGCCGCTTAGTAACTAGCGGGAGCGGGAATGAGCAGTTCTTC	CASSRLVTSGSGNEQFF
TRBJ2-7	TRBV10-3	NA	14	TRBD1	TGTGCCATCAGAGGACAGGGATCGGACTACGAGCAGTACTTC	CAIRGQGSDYEQYF
TRBJ1-3	TRBV11-2	NA	17	TRBD1	TGTGCCAGCAGCCCAACCACAGGGGAACCCTCTGGAAACACCATATATTTT	CASSPTTGEPSGNTIYF
TRBJ1-1	TRBV2	NA	12	NA	TGTGCCAGCAGGGGCGGGCCCAAAGGTGCTTTCTTT	CASRGGPKGAFF
TRBJ2-5	TRBV5-8	NA	16	TRBD1	TGTGCCAGCAGCTTGGGGGGGACAGTGTCCGAAGAGACCCAGTACTTC	CASSLGGTVSEETQYF
TRBJ2-5	TRBV9	NA	15	NA	TGTGCCAGCAGCCCAGGCCAGGTCGGCGCAGAGACCCAGTACTTC	CASSPGQVGAETQYF
TRBJ1-2	TRBV25-1	NA	12	NA	TGTGCCAGCAGTGTCTCGGGGCATGGCTACACCTTC	CASSVSGHGYTF
TRBJ1-6	TRBV6-5	NA	15	NA	TGTGCCAGCAACGAGCAACCCGGGGGTTCTTCACCCCTCCACTTT	CASNEQPGGSSPLHF
TRBJ2-1	TRBV6-5	NA	15	TRBD1	TGTGCCAGCAGTTACGGGACAGGAGGATACAATGAGCAGTTCTTC	CASSYGTGGYNEQFF
TRBJ1-4	TRBV5-1	NA	15	NA	TGCGCCAGCAGCTTAAATCGACAGGCTAATGAAAAACTGTTTTTT	CASSLNRQANEKLFF
TRBJ1-1	TRBV7-9	NA	13	NA	TGTGCCAGCAGCCCCGCGGGAAACACTGAAGCTTTCTTT	CASSPAGNTEAFF
TRBJ1-3	TRBV12-1	NA	17	NA	TGTGCCAGCAGCTTTGTACACTCAGTGTTCTCTGGAAACACCATATATTTT	CASSFVHSVFSGNTIYF
TRBJ2-7	TRBV7-9	NA	16	TRBD1	TGTGCCAGCAGCACCACACCAGGGGGCGGCTCCTACGAGCAGTACTTC	CASSTTPGGGSYEQYF
TRBJ2-5	TRBV12-5	once	16	NA	TGTGCTAGTGGTTTGGTACTAGTCGGGGCCCAAGAGACCCAGTACTTC	CASGLVLVGAQETQYF
TRBJ2-7	TRBV9	NA	14	NA	TGTGCCAGCAGCGCGTCGGGCCGTTCCTACGAGCAGTACTTC	CASSASGRSYEQYF
TRBJ1-2	TRBV27	NA	14	TRBD1	TGTGCCAGCAGTCCCGAACAGGGGAGGAGTGGCTACACCTTC	CASSPEQGRSGYTF
TRBJ2-1	TRBV11-2	NA	14	NA	TGTGCCAGCAGCTTAGTAGCAGGAAACAATGAGCAGTTCTTC	CASSLVAGNNEQFF
TRBJ2-5	TRBV7-8	NA	15	TRBD1	TGTGCCAGCAGCCAGGAGGACAGGGGGCAGGAGACCCAGTACTTC	CASSQEDRGQETQYF
TRBJ1-1	TRBV4-2	NA	14	NA	TGTGCCAGCAGCCCAGCCCAGCGCAGCGCTGAAGCTTTCTTT	CASSPAQRSAEAFF
TRBJ2-1	TRBV6-1	NA	16	NA	TGTGCCAGCAGTGAGGACAGTGGGAGCTCCTACAATGAGCAGTTCTTC	CASSEDSGSSYNEQFF
TRBJ2-5	TRBV7-9	NA	16	NA	TGTGCCAGCAGCTTAGTAGGGGGAACAGGCCAAGAGACCCAGTACTTC	CASSLVGGTGQETQYF
TRBJ1-6	TRBV6-5	NA	15	NA	TGTGCCAGCAGTTACTCGAACATGGATAATTCACCCCTCCACTTT	CASSYSNMDNSPLHF
TRBJ2-7	TRBV27	few	15	TRBD1	TGTGCCAGCAGTTTCGGTGGGACAGGCTCCTACGAGCAGTACTTC	CASSFGGTGSYEQYF
TRBJ2-7	TRBV4-1	NA	15	NA	TGCGCCAGCAGCCAAAAACACGACGGAACCTACGAGCAGTACTTC	CASSQKHDGTYEQYF
TRBJ2-3	TRBV2	NA	14	NA	TGTGCCACCGAAGGTCCTTCTACAATAGATACGCAGTATTTT	CATEGPSTIDTQYF
TRBJ2-1	TRBV9	NA	16	NA	TGTGCCAGCAGCGGTGGGGGCGGTCAGACCCCCCATGAGCAGTTCTTC	CASSGGGGQTPHEQFF
TRBJ2-5	TRBV27	NA	14	NA	TGTGCCAGCAGTTTGGCGAGCGATCAAGAGACCCAGTACTTC	CASSLASDQETQYF
TRBJ1-1	TRBV27	NA	13	NA	TGTGCCAGCAGTTGGGGGAAAAACACTGAAGCTTTCTTT	CASSWGKNTEAFF
TRBJ1-4	TRBV2	once	16	NA	TGTGCCAGCAGTGAAGCGCCTGGACAGTCTAATGAAAAACTGTTTTTT	CASSEAPGQSNEKLFF
TRBJ1-2	TRBV10-2	NA	15	NA	TGCGCCAGCAGTGAGATCGCAGGTTTGTGGTATGGCTACACCTTC	CASSEIAGLWYGYTF
TRBJ2-1	TRBV11-2	NA	16	NA	TGTGCCAGCAGCTTATCCTCCCCCCAGTACTACAATGAGCAGTTCTTC	CASSLSSPQYYNEQFF
TRBJ2-1	TRBV4-2	NA	14	NA	TGTGCCAGCAGCCGCACAAAAGGGGGGAAAGAGCAGTTCTTC	CASSRTKGGKEQFF
TRBJ2-1	TRBV11-2	once	17	NA	TGTGCCAGCAGCTTGGGAGCCTCGCGAGGGGGAAACAATGAGCAGTTCTTC	CASSLGASRGGNNEQFF
TRBJ2-1	TRBV5-1	NA	17	TRBD2	TGCGCCAGCAGCTTGGCCGTCGGCGGGAGCACCTACAATGAGCAGTTCTTC	CASSLAVGGSTYNEQFF
TRBJ1-2	TRBV15	NA	13	TRBD1	TGTGCCACCAGCTCTACAGGGGCTTATGGCTACACCTTC	CATSSTGAYGYTF
TRBJ1-2	TRBV29-1	NA	14	NA	TGCAGCGATGTAGGAGGGGAGGGAAACTATGGCTACACCTTC	CSDVGGEGNYGYTF
TRBJ1-1	TRBV2	NA	12	NA	TGTGCCAGCATGGGCAGTAACACTGAAGCTTTCTTT	CASMGSNTEAFF
TRBJ1-4	TRBV13	NA	14	NA	TGTGCCAGCAGCGCGGGAACAACTAATGAAAAACTGTTTTTT	CASSAGTTNEKLFF
TRBJ1-2	TRBV7-2	NA	17	TRBD1	TGTGCCAGCAGCTTGAGATGGGGAGGAGACAGGGACTATGGCTACACCTTC	CASSLRWGGDRDYGYTF
TRBJ2-7	TRBV2	NA	13	NA	TGTGCCAGCAGCCCGGCCAGGACCTACGAGCAGTACTTC	CASSPARTYEQYF
TRBJ1-2	TRBV27	NA	15	TRBD1	TGTGCCAGCAGTTTAAACCCCAGGGGGGAGCTTGGCTACACCTTC	CASSLNPRGELGYTF